Detailed here is one T cell receptor (beta chain). Across over 20 US areas, participants ranged in age from roughly 18 to 95 years. This record belongs to a study of blood T cell repertoires in COVID-19. Here immunoSEQ multiplex PCR was the method, and the copy in TCRdb shows in-frame clones only, minus some. The table records about 160,000 clones, around 82% of them present only once. The germline gives CDR1 SGHVS, CDR2 FNYEAQ. V was cut by 5 bases and J by 1 base, with 17 bases left in between. The CDR3 is 16 residues long. The TCR was taken from a man aged 40-49 years who had recovered from COVID-19. The chain carries TRBV7-6 and TRBJ1-2; possible D gene TRBD1, 5 bases. The specimen sequenced was PBMCs or T cells enriched from blood (not recorded which). CDR3 amino acids: CASSLSPTGFNYGYTF. CDR3 DNA sequence: TGTGCCAGCAGCCTTTCCCCCACAGGCTTTAACTATGGCTACACCTTC.